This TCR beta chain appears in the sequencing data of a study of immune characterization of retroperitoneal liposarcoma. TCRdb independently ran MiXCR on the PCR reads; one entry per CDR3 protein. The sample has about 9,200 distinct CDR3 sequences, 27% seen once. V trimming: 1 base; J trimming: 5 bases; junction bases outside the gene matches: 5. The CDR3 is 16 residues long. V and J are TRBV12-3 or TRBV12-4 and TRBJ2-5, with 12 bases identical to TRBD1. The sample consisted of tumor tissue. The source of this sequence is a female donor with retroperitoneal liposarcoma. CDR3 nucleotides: TGTGCCAGCAGTTTAGGGGACAGGGGGCTCGGTGAGACCCAGTACTTC. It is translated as CASSLGDRGLGETQYF.